What follows is one TCR beta chain and its context. The antigen is unknown. As every portion of the isolated RNA was reverse transcribed, the sequencing read expressed TCRB transcripts. TCRdb keeps only in-frame clones here, not all; method: immunoSEQ multiplex PCR. This table has about 150,000 clones, 10% appearing once. The CDR3 runs 16 residues. The ends lost 4 bases at V and 6 bases at J; junction bases unmatched: 10. Germline V CDR1 and CDR2: SEHNR, FQNEAQ (reference sequence). This sample is part of a study of beta chain features in type 1 diabetes. Study-wide results and limits: All four CD4+ subsets from Type 1 diabetes patients carried moderately but significantly shorter TCRB CDR3s. Diminished insertions and augmented deletions at VDJ junctions characterized type 1 diabetes patients.

This receptor was obtained from a man younger than 45 with type 1 diabetes. The chain joins TRBV7-9 to TRBJ2-1; 9 positions match TRBD2. Sequencing input: central memory CD4+ T cells from blood. The CDR3 is CASSSPEGLALNEQFF. CDR3 DNA sequence: TGTGCCAGCAGCTCGCCCGAGGGACTAGCTCTCAATGAGCAGTTCTTC.